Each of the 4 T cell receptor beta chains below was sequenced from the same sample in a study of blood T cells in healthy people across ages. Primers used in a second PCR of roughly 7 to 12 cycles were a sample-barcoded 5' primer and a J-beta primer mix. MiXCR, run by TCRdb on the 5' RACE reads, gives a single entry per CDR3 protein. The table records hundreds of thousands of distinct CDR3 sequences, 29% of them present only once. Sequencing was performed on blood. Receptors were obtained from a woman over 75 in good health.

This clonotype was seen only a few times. The chain's CDR3 is CASSLDSGGPYEQYF. The DNA of the CDR3 is TGTGCCAGCAGTTTAGACAGTGGTGGCCCCTACGAGCAGTACTTC. The chain combines TRBV12-3 or TRBV12-4 with TRBJ2-7, with D unresolved. The CDR3 extends over 15 amino acids. The V gene lost 1 base and the J gene lost 2 bases, with 12 bases spanning the gap.

CDR3 region: CASSSPGGWGTGELFF. The CDR3 coding sequence is TGTGCCAGCAGTTCCCCAGGGGGCTGGGGCACCGGGGAGCTGTTTTTT. The J gene is TRBJ2-2, the V gene TRBV6-5; TRBD1 agrees at 8 bases. Germline trimming cut 4 bases from V and 4 bases from J; bases unmatched to any gene: 8. Germline lookup yields CDR1 MNHEY and CDR2 SVGAGI. The CDR3 consists of 16 residues.

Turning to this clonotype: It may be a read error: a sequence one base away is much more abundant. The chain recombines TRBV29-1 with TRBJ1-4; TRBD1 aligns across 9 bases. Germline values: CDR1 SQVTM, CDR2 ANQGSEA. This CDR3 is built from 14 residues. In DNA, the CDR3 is TGCAGCGTTCAGTCGGGACAGGGTGGGGAAAAACGGTTTTTT. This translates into CSVQSGQGGEKRFF.

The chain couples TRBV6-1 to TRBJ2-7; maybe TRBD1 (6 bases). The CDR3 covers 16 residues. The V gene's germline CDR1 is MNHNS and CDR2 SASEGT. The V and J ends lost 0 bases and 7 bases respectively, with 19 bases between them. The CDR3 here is CASSEAETGRTGEQYF. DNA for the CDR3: TGTGCCAGCAGTGAAGCAGAGACAGGACGAACGGGGGAGCAGTACTTC.